This TCR beta chain was identified in a study of CD8+ T cells in alopecia areata. General study findings and limits: Shared TCR sequences were less clear between patients than in mice, possibly partly from HLA diversity. Scalp lesions, especially in alopecia totalis/universalis, had higher clonality than normal scalp. Resident alphabeta T cells of normal skin are also sequenced in scalp samples.

Collected material from alopecia areata patients comprised lesional scalp punch biopsies and peripheral blood. This clone has just a few counts. As yet, its antigen is unknown. Germline V gene lookup returns CDR1 MGHRA and CDR2 YSYEKL. The CDR3 is made up of 13 amino acids. Trimming took 1 base from V and 7 from J; bases not matched to a gene: 4. Following extraction, RNA underwent reverse transcription to cDNA, which served as the sequencing template. Sequencing used immunoSEQ multiplex PCR; TCRdb keeps in-frame clones, though not all of them. The data show about 110,000 clones, with 55% to 70% seen just once and around a quarter held by the top ten.

This chain joins TRBV4-1 and TRBJ2-7, with TRBD2 matching over 7 bases. Sequenced input: NKG2D-low CD8+ T cells sorted from blood. The receptor comes from a human donor with alopecia areata. The CDR3 here is CASSQGLGREQYF. In DNA, the CDR3 is TGCGCCAGCAGCCAAGGGCTCGGGAGGGAGCAGTACTTC.